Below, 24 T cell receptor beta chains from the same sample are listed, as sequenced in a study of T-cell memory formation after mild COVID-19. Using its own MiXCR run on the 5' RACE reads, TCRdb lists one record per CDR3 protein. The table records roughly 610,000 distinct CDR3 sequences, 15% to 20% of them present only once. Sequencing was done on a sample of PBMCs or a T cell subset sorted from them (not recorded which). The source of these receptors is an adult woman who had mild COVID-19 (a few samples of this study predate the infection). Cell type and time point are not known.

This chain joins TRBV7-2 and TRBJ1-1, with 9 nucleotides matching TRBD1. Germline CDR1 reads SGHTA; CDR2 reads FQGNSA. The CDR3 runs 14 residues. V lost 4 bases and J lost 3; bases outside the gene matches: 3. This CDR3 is CASSSRQGDTEAFF. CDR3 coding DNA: TGTGCCAGCAGCTCAAGACAGGGGGACACTGAAGCTTTCTTT.

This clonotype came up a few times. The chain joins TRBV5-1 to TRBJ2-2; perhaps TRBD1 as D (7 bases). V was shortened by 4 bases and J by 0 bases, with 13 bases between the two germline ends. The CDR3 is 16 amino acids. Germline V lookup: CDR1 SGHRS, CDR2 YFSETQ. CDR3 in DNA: TGCGCCAGCAGCCCGGGAGACAGGGCGAACACCGGGGAGCTGTTTTTT. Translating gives CASSPGDRANTGELFF.

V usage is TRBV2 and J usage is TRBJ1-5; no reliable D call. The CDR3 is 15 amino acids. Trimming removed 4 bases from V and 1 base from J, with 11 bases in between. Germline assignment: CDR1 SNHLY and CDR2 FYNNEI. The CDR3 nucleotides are TGTGCCAGCAGTGGAACAGCCCAAAGCAATCAGCCCCAGCATTTT. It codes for CASSGTAQSNQPQHF.

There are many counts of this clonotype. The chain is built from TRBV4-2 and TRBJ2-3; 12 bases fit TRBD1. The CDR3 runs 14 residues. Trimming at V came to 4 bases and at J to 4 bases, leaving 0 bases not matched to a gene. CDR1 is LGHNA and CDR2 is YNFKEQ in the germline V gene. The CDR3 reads CASSRDRGPDTQYF. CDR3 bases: TGTGCCAGCAGCCGGGACAGGGGGCCAGATACGCAGTATTTT.

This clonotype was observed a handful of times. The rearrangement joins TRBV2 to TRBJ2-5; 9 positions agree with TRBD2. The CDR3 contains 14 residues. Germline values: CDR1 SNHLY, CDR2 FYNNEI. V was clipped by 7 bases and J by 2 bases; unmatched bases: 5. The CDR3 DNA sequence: TGTGCCAGCAATCTAGCGGGACCTCAAGAGACCCAGTACTTC. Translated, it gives CASNLAGPQETQYF.

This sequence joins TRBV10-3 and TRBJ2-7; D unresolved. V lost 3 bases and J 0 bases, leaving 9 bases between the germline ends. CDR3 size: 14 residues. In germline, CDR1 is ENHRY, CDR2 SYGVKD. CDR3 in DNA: TGTGCCATCAGTGAATCCGGTAGCTCCTACGAGCAGTACTTC. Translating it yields CAISESGSSYEQYF.

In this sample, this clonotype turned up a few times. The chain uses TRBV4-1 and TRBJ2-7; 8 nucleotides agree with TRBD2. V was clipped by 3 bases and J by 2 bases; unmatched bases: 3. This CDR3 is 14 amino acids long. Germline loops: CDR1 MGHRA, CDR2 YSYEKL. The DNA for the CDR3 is TGCGCCAGCAGCCAGAGCGGGGGTGCCTACGAGCAGTACTTC. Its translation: CASSQSGGAYEQYF.

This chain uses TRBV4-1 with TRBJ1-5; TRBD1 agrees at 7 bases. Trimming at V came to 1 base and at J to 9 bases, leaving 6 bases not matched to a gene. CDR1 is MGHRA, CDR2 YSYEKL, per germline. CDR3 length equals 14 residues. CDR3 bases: TGCGCCAGCAGCCAAGGACAGGGCGGGGGGCCCCAGCATTTT. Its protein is CASSQGQGGGPQHF.

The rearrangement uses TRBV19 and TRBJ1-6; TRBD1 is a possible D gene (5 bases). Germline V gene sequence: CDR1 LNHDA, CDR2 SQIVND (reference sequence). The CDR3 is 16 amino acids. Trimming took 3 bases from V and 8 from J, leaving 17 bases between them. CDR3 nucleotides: TGTGCCAGTAGTATCCCTCCAGGGAATTTGTATTCACCCCTCCACTTT. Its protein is CASSIPPGNLYSPLHF. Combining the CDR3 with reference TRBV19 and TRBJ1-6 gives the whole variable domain DGGITQSPKYLFRKEGQNVTLSCEQNLNHDAMYWYRQDPGQGLRLIYYSQIVNDFQKGDIAEGYSVSREKKESFPLTVTSAQKNPTAFYLCASSIPPGNLYSPLHFGNGTRLTVT.

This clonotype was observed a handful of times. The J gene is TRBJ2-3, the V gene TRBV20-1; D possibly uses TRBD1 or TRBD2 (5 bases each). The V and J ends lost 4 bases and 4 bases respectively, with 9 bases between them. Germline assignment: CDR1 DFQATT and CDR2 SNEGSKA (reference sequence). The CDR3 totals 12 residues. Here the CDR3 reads CSAIEGSDTQYF. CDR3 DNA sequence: TGCAGTGCTATTGAGGGGTCAGATACGCAGTATTTT.

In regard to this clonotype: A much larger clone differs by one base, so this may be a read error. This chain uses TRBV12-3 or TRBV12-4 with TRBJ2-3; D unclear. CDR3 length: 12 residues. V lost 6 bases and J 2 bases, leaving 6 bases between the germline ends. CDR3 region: CASSRVTDTQYF. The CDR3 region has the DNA TGTGCCAGCAGCCGCGTCACAGATACGCAGTATTTT.

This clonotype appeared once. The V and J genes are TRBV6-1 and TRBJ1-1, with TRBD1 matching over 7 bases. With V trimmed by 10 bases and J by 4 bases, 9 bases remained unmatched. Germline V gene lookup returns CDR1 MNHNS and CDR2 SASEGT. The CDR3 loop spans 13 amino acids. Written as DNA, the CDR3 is TGTGCCACCTCGACAGGGCGCAGCACTGAAGCTTTCTTT. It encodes CATSTGRSTEAFF.

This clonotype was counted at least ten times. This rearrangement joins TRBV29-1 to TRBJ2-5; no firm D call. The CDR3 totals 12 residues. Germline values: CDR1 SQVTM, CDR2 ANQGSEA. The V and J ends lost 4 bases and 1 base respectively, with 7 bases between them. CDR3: CSVGRAQETQYF. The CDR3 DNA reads TGCAGCGTTGGTCGCGCCCAAGAGACCCAGTACTTC.

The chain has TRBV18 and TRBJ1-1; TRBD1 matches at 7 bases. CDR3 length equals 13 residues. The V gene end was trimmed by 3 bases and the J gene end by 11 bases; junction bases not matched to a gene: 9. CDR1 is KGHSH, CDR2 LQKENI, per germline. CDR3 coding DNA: TGTGCCAGCTCACCTCGGGACAGAGAGAGGGCTTTCTTT. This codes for CASSPRDRERAFF.

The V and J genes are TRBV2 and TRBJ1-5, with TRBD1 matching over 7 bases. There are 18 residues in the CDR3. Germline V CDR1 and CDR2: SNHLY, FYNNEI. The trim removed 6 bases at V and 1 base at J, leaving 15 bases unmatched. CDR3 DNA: TGTGCCAGCAGCGGACGACAGGGTGGTGGGGGAAGCAATCAGCCCCAGCATTTT. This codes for CASSGRQGGGGSNQPQHF.

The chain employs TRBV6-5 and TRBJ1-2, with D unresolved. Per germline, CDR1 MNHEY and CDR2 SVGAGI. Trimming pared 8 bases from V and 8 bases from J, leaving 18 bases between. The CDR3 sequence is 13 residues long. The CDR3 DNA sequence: TGTGCCAGCGGAACGACGGAGCTCCGGGGCTACACCTTC. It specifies CASGTTELRGYTF.

CDR3 nucleotide sequence: TGTGCCAGCAGCCCTAGAGACTCGACAGGGGGCTATGGCTACACCTTC. It specifies CASSPRDSTGGYGYTF. The V call is TRBV14, the J call TRBJ1-2; 9 nucleotides match TRBD1. Germline lookup yields CDR1 SGHDN and CDR2 FVKESK. With V trimmed by 4 bases and J by 4 bases, 10 bases remained unmatched. The CDR3 runs 16 residues. The whole variable domain, filled in from reference TRBV14 and TRBJ1-2, reads EAGVTQFPSHSVIEKGQTVTLRCDPISGHDNLYWYRRVMGKEIKFLLHFVKESKQDESGMPNNRFLAERTGGTYSTLKVQPAELEDSGVYFCASSPRDSTGGYGYTFGSGTRLTVV.

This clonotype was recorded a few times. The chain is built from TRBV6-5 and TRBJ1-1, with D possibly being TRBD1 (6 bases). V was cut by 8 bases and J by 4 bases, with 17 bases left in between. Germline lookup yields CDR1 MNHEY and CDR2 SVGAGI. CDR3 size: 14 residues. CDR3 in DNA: TGTGCCAGCTCTGCGGGGGGGACATCCACTGAAGCTTTCTTT. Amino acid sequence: CASSAGGTSTEAFF.

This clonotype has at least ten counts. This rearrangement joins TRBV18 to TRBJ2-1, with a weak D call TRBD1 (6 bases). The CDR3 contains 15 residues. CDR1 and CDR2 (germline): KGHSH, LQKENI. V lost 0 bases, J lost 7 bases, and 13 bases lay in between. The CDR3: CASSPPGHHGNEQFF. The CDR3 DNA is TGTGCCAGCTCACCACCGGGACACCACGGGAATGAGCAGTTCTTC.

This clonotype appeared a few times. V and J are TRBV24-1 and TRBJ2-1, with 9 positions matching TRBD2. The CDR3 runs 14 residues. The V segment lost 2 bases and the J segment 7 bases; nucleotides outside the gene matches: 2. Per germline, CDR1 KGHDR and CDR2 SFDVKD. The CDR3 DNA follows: TGTGCCACCAGTGATTCGGGACTAGCAAATGAGCAGTTCTTC. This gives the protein CATSDSGLANEQFF.

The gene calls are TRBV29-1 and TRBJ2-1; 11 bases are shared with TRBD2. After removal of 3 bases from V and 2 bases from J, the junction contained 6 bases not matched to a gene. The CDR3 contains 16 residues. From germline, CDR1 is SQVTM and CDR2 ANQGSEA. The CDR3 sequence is CSVDLTSGTTYNEQFF. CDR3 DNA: TGCAGCGTTGATTTGACTAGCGGGACCACCTACAATGAGCAGTTCTTC.

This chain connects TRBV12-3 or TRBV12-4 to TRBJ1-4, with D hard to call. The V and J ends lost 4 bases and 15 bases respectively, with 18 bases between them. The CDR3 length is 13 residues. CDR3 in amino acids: CASSSRVDGMLFF. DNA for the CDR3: TGTGCCAGCAGTTCCCGCGTTGACGGAATGTTGTTTTTT.

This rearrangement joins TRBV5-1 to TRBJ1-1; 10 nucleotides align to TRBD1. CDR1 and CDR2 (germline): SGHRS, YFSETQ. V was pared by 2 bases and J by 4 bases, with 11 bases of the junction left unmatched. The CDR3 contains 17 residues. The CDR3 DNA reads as TGCGCCAGCAGCTTACACCCCGGGACAGGGGATGGCACTGAAGCTTTCTTT. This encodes CASSLHPGTGDGTEAFF.

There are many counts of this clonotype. The CDR3 nucleotides are TGTGCCAGCGCGGACAGGGGCGCCTACAATGAGCAGTTCTTC. This translates into CASADRGAYNEQFF. This chain links TRBV27 with TRBJ2-1, with 9 nucleotides matching TRBD1. V lost 8 bases to trimming and J lost 2 bases; unmatched junction nucleotides: 4. Germline loops: CDR1 MNHEY, CDR2 SMNVEV (reference sequence). The CDR3 length is 14 residues.